Below are 11 T cell receptor beta chains sequenced from a single sample in a study of blood T cell repertoires in COVID-19. Libraries were prepared by immunoSEQ multiplex PCR; TCRdb keeps only in-frame clonotypes and omits some of them. The repertoire includes tens of thousands of clones, about 86% of them detected once, and approximately 59% sits in the top ten. Sequencing was done on a sample of peripheral blood. The receptor set was obtained from a man in his sixties or seventies with acute or convalescent COVID-19.

The gene calls are TRBV5-4 and TRBJ1-2; D is unresolved. Germline assignment: CDR1 SGHNT and CDR2 YYREEE (reference sequence). The CDR3 runs 13 residues. Trimming cost V 4 bases and J 4 bases, with 11 bases left between them. The CDR3 nucleotides are TGTGCCAGCAGCGGCGCCACAGTCTATGGCTACACCTTC. It translates to CASSGATVYGYTF. Full variable domain (outside the CDR3, taken from reference TRBV5-4 and TRBJ1-2): ETGVTQSPTHLIKTRGQQVTLRCSSQSGHNTVSWYQQALGQGPQFIFQYYREEENGRGNFPPRFSGLQFPNYSSELNVNALELDDSALYLCASSGATVYGYTFGSGTRLTVV.

The CDR3 protein is CASSPKLPGLAGVYEQYF. The CDR3 DNA reads as TGTGCCAGCTCACCGAAACTCCCGGGACTAGCGGGGGTATACGAGCAGTACTTC. This rearrangement joins TRBV18 to TRBJ2-7, with 14 bases matching TRBD2. The germline V gene has CDR1 KGHSH and CDR2 LQKENI. Germline trimming cut 3 bases from V and 4 bases from J; bases unmatched to any gene: 11. CDR3 length: 18 residues.

This clone showed up just once. This CDR3 is CASRGAGITDTQYF. As DNA, the CDR3 is TGTGCCAGCAGGGGCGCAGGGATCACAGATACGCAGTATTTT. This chain connects TRBV6-5 to TRBJ2-3; the D gene is possibly TRBD1 (5 bases). Germline V gives CDR1 MNHEY, CDR2 SVGAGI. The CDR3 runs 14 residues. V gave up 6 bases and J gave up 2 bases, with 12 bases separating them.

The chain has TRBV10-2 and TRBJ1-4, with 12 bases identical to TRBD1. Germline CDR1 and CDR2: WSHSY and SAAADI. The V gene end was trimmed by 10 bases and the J gene end by 7 bases; junction bases not matched to a gene: 16. This CDR3 has 17 residues. CDR3: CATKIAGTGGGGEKLFF. CDR3 DNA sequence: TGCGCCACGAAAATCGCCGGGACAGGGGGCGGAGGTGAAAAACTGTTTTTT.

The rearrangement uses TRBV18 and TRBJ1-4, with D unresolved. This CDR3 is 15 amino acids long. Trimming shortened V by 3 bases and J by 3 bases, and 11 bases separated the two germline ends. Germline V gene data show CDR1 as KGHSH and CDR2 as LQKENI. CDR3 DNA: TGTGCCAGCTCACCTCAGAGGGTAGCTAATGAAAAACTGTTTTTT. Translated, it gives CASSPQRVANEKLFF.

This chain uses TRBV7-2 with TRBJ2-7; a possible D gene is TRBD1 (6 bases). V lost 5 bases, J lost 4 bases, and 18 bases lay in between. Germline loops: CDR1 SGHTA, CDR2 FQGNSA. CDR3 size: 15 residues. This chain's CDR3 is CASSPEGVSFYEQYF. CDR3 DNA: TGTGCCAGCAGCCCTGAGGGGGTTTCCTTTTACGAGCAGTACTTC.

The gene calls are TRBV5-6 and TRBJ2-1; D is perhaps TRBD1 (5 bases). The CDR3 is 13 residues long. V shed 0 bases and J shed 9 bases, with 10 bases lying between them. Germline assignment: CDR1 SGHDT and CDR2 YYEEEE. The CDR3 DNA follows: TGTGCCAGCAGCTTGGTAGGGGTCGGTGAGCAGTTCTTC. Protein sequence: CASSLVGVGEQFF.

The V and J genes are TRBV6-2 or TRBV6-3 and TRBJ1-1, with a possible D match to TRBD1 (5 bases). Trimming left V 0 bases short and J 3 bases short, with 11 bases between. CDR3 length: 15 residues. Germline V gene lookup returns CDR1 MNHEY and CDR2 SVGEGT. CDR3 sequence reads: CASSYSGVEDTEAFF. CDR3 bases: TGTGCCAGCAGTTACTCAGGGGTAGAGGACACTGAAGCTTTCTTT.

This clone has only one observation. The chain carries TRBV27 and TRBJ1-6; a weak D match, TRBD1 (6 bases). V lost 5 bases, J lost 9 bases, and 17 bases lay in between. The CDR3 has 15 amino acids. CDR1 MNHEY and CDR2 SMNVEV come from the germline V gene (reference sequence). CDR3 protein: CASSVLQGLVSPLHF. CDR3 DNA: TGTGCCAGCAGTGTTCTTCAGGGGTTGGTTTCACCCCTCCACTTT.

The chain employs TRBV7-2 and TRBJ1-2, with 7 bases that match TRBD1. Germline CDR1 and CDR2: SGHTA and FQGNSA. Trimming took 4 bases from V and 4 from J; bases not matched to a gene: 3. This CDR3 has 13 amino acids. The CDR3 region has the DNA TGTGCCAGCAGCTCGGACAGGCTCTATGGCTACACCTTC. Translating gives CASSSDRLYGYTF.

The chain links TRBV7-2 to TRBJ2-7; no clear D. Per the germline V gene, CDR1 is SGHTA and CDR2 is FQGNSA. V was shortened by 3 bases and J by 3 bases, with 9 bases between the two germline ends. This CDR3 contains 13 residues. The CDR3 loop reads CASSLGARYEQYF. The DNA for the CDR3 is TGTGCCAGCAGCTTGGGCGCTCGCTACGAGCAGTACTTC.